This TCR beta chain was recorded in a study of shared clonotypes between healthy human individuals. Study-level points and caveats: The small donor group covered limited genetic and exposure diversity. All-four-donor shared clonotypes had higher generation probabilities than non-shared clonotypes did. Several donors had 5% to 6% of their naive CD4 clonotypes in common. Among the subsets, naive ones generally showed larger estimated richness than memory ones.

Produced via immunoSEQ multiplex PCR; TCRdb's table is partial and in-frame only. The sample shows some 2.3 million clones, 93% of them seen only once. Germline lookup yields CDR1 SGHRS and CDR2 YFSETQ. This CDR3 spans 15 amino acids. The germline V and J ends were trimmed by 2 bases and 2 bases, with 13 bases remaining between them. Notes on this clone: Its antigen remains unknown.

This sequence originates from a man between 18 and 35 years old in good health. Some clones in this sample may be carry-over from other donors' samples. The chain joins TRBV5-1 to TRBJ1-2; D is uncertain. The material sequenced was naive CD4+ T cells from PBMCs. Noted subset: CD45RA+ positively selected. CDR3 loop: CASSLTPPENYGYTF. As DNA, the CDR3 is TGCGCCAGCAGCTTAACCCCGCCAGAGAACTATGGCTACACCTTC.